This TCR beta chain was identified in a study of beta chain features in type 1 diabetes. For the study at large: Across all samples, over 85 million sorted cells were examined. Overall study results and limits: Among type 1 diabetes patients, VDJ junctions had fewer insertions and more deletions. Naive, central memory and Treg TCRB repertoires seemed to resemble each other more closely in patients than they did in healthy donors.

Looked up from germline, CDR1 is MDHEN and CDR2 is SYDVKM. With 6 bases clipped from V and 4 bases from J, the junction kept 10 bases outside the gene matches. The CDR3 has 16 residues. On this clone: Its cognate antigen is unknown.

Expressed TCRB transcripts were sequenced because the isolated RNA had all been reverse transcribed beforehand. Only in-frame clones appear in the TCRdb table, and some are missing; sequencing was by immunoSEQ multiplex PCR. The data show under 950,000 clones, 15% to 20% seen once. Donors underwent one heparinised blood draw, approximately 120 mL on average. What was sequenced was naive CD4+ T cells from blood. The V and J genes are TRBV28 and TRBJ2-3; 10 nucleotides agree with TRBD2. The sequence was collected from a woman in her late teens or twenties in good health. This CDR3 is CASRASGSSYADTQYF. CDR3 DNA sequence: TGTGCCAGCAGGGCTAGCGGGAGCTCGTACGCAGATACGCAGTATTTT.